A selection of T cell receptor beta chains follows, all from one sample in a study of shared clonotypes between healthy human individuals. This table comes from immunoSEQ multiplex PCR, and its TCRdb copy is limited to in-frame clones, with some not included. This sample yields 2 million to 2.5 million clones, of which around 96% are seen a single time; 0.9% to 1.4% belongs to the top ten. Material for sequencing was naive CD8+ T cells sorted from blood. Receptors were obtained from a man aged 18 to 35 in good health. Both conserved end residues are part of each CDR3. D genes are given only for firm matches. Clone size is not always given. Where it is, it says once, few, many or a class for expanded clones.

NA,TRBJ2-7,TRBV7-9,NA,CASSPLSTYEQYF,TGTGCCAGCAGCCCACTTTCTACCTACGAGCAGTACTTC
TRBD2,TRBJ2-3,TRBV30,NA,CACLSTSGIVTQYF,TGTGCCTGCCTTTCGACTAGCGGGATCGTTACGCAGTATTTT
TRBD1,TRBJ2-7,TRBV6-5,NA,CAARPKDRPSYEQYF,TGTGCCGCCCGACCGAAGGACAGGCCCTCCTACGAGCAGTACTTC
TRBD2,TRBJ2-5,TRBV7-8,NA,CASSLGEGPNQETQYF,TGTGCCAGCAGCTTAGGGGAGGGTCCAAACCAAGAGACCCAGTACTTC
NA,TRBJ1-4,TRBV7-9,NA,CASSLALGTPDLKLFF,TGTGCCAGCAGCTTAGCGCTGGGGACTCCTGATCTAAAACTGTTTTTT
NA,TRBJ2-7,TRBV6-6,NA,CASSPISGVQYF,TGTGCCAGCAGTCCCATCTCGGGGGTCCAGTACTTC
NA,TRBJ2-1,TRBV2,NA,CASSEEWGPNEQFF,TGTGCCAGCAGTGAAGAATGGGGGCCCAATGAGCAGTTCTTC
NA,TRBJ2-1,TRBV7-3,NA,CASSLTWGAYNEQFF,TGTGCCAGCAGCTTAACGTGGGGGGCGTACAATGAGCAGTTCTTC
NA,TRBJ2-7,TRBV4-3,NA,CASSQDMGISAEQYF,TGCGCCAGCAGCCAAGATATGGGAATCTCGGCCGAGCAGTACTTC
TRBD1,TRBJ2-7,TRBV5-6,NA,CASSSPGQGLWEQYF,TGTGCCAGCAGCTCCCCGGGACAGGGCTTGTGGGAGCAGTACTTC
NA,TRBJ1-1,TRBV27,NA,CASRPKGGGNTEAFF,TGTGCCAGCAGACCTAAGGGAGGGGGGAACACTGAAGCTTTCTTT
TRBD2,TRBJ2-7,TRBV2,few,CASSSSELAAYEQYF,TGTGCCAGCAGCTCCTCGGAACTAGCGGCCTACGAGCAGTACTTC
TRBD2,TRBJ2-1,TRBV2,NA,CASRAGTSGGSYNEQFF,TGTGCCAGCAGAGCCGGGACTAGCGGGGGTTCCTACAATGAGCAGTTCTTC
NA,TRBJ1-2,TRBV10-3,NA,CAISEGGYGYTF,TGTGCCATCAGCGAGGGAGGCTATGGCTACACCTTC
NA,TRBJ2-5,TRBV7-9,NA,CASSLDWRGPQETQYF,TGTGCCAGCAGCTTAGATTGGCGGGGACCTCAAGAGACCCAGTACTTC
TRBD1,TRBJ2-5,TRBV4-1,NA,CASSDPTGGMETQYF,TGCGCCAGCAGCGATCCGACAGGGGGCATGGAGACCCAGTACTTC
TRBD2,TRBJ2-3,TRBV4-2,NA,CASSQGLADFTDTQYF,TGTGCCAGCAGCCAAGGACTAGCGGACTTCACAGATACGCAGTATTTT
NA,TRBJ2-7,TRBV13,NA,CASSLSPSYEQYF,TGTGCCAGCAGCCTCTCCCCCTCCTACGAGCAGTACTTC
NA,TRBJ1-4,TRBV6-6,NA,CASTYGWEKLFF,TGTGCCAGCACTTATGGTTGGGAAAAACTGTTTTTT
TRBD1,TRBJ1-2,TRBV9,NA,CASSAAQGANGYTF,TGTGCCAGCAGCGCGGCACAGGGGGCAAATGGCTACACCTTC
TRBD2,TRBJ2-2,TRBV5-1,NA,CASSLVQLAGVWAGELFF,TGCGCCAGCAGCTTGGTCCAACTAGCGGGAGTGTGGGCCGGGGAGCTGTTTTTT
NA,TRBJ2-2,TRBV7-3,NA,CASSPVGTGELFF,TGTGCCAGCAGCCCCGTCGGCACCGGGGAGCTGTTTTTT
NA,TRBJ1-2,TRBV9,NA,CASSSLPGDLLNGYTF,TGTGCCAGCAGCTCCCTCCCTGGCGACCTGCTCAATGGCTACACCTTC
NA,TRBJ1-5,TRBV7-9,NA,CASSLYRGGMVQPQHF,TGTGCCAGCAGCTTGTACCGTGGGGGGATGGTGCAGCCCCAGCATTTT
TRBD1,TRBJ2-1,TRBV6-1,NA,CASSGQGGEFRDNEQFF,TGTGCCAGCAGTGGTCAAGGGGGCGAATTCCGAGACAATGAGCAGTTCTTC
NA,TRBJ1-3,TRBV9,NA,CASIGTGNTIYF,TGTGCCAGCATCGGAACTGGAAACACCATATATTTT
NA,TRBJ1-1,TRBV27,NA,CASSFATNTEAFF,TGTGCCAGCAGTTTTGCTACGAACACTGAAGCTTTCTTT
TRBD1,TRBJ1-6,TRBV30,NA,CAWSVQGSAPLHF,TGTGCCTGGAGTGTACAGGGGTCAGCACCCCTCCACTTT
TRBD2,TRBJ2-3,TRBV5-8,NA,CASSFVWLAGDPDLTDTQYF,TGTGCCAGCAGCTTCGTGTGGCTAGCGGGAGACCCGGACCTCACAGATACGCAGTATTTT
NA,TRBJ1-5,TRBV2,NA,CASSAESDNQPQHF,TGTGCCAGCAGTGCCGAGAGCGACAATCAGCCCCAGCATTTT
TRBD2,TRBJ2-7,TRBV4-1,many,CASSPQHGAGGPRNEQYF,TGCGCCAGCAGCCCCCAGCACGGGGCGGGGGGGCCGAGGAACGAGCAGTACTTC
NA,TRBJ2-3,TRBV5-6,NA,CASSSIYDTPGTDTQYF,TGTGCCAGCAGCTCGATTTATGACACTCCTGGCACAGATACGCAGTATTTT
NA,TRBJ2-1,TRBV27,once,CASSFSRDNEQFF,TGTGCCAGCAGTTTTTCCAGAGACAATGAGCAGTTCTTC
TRBD2,TRBJ2-4,TRBV7-2,NA,CASSFASGGENIQYF,TGTGCCAGCAGCTTCGCTAGCGGGGGAGAAAACATTCAGTACTTC
NA,TRBJ2-5,TRBV5-5,NA,CASSLGRDQETQYF,TGTGCCAGCAGCTTGGGCAGGGACCAAGAGACCCAGTACTTC
TRBD2,TRBJ2-1,TRBV27,NA,CASSLGAGASYNEQFF,TGTGCCAGCAGTTTAGGAGCGGGGGCTTCCTACAATGAGCAGTTCTTC
NA,TRBJ2-1,TRBV5-5,NA,CASSLLSGSYNEQFF,TGTGCCAGCAGCTTGCTTTCCGGGAGTTACAATGAGCAGTTCTTC
NA,TRBJ2-1,TRBV27,NA,CASSTNLVSATYNEQFF,TGTGCCAGCAGTACCAACTTAGTTTCCGCCACGTACAATGAGCAGTTCTTC
NA,TRBJ2-4,TRBV7-9,NA,CASSPPSGNLERAKNIQYF,TGTGCCAGCAGCCCGCCAAGCGGTAACCTCGAGCGAGCCAAAAACATTCAGTACTTC
TRBD1,TRBJ2-7,TRBV6-1,NA,CASRTGVFYEQYF,TGTGCCAGCAGGACAGGGGTCTTCTACGAGCAGTACTTC
NA,TRBJ1-1,TRBV10-3,NA,CAIRSGNTEAFF,TGTGCCATCAGATCGGGTAACACTGAAGCTTTCTTT
NA,TRBJ2-5,TRBV6-5,NA,CASSPSGGSETQYF,TGTGCCAGCAGCCCCTCGGGGGGCAGTGAGACCCAGTACTTC
TRBD1,TRBJ2-1,TRBV28,once,CASSRLDRGLVDEQFF,TGTGCCAGCAGTAGACTGGACAGGGGGCTTGTCGATGAGCAGTTCTTC
NA,TRBJ2-7,TRBV19,NA,CASSINSYSYEQYF,TGTGCCAGTAGTATTAACAGTTACTCCTACGAGCAGTACTTC
NA,TRBJ1-1,TRBV5-4,NA,CASSEGSPEAFF,TGTGCCAGCAGCGAGGGTTCTCCTGAAGCTTTCTTT
NA,TRBJ2-1,TRBV7-9,NA,CASSLPLTIGEQFF,TGTGCCAGCAGCTTACCGCTAACCATAGGTGAGCAGTTCTTC
TRBD2,TRBJ2-5,TRBV4-3,NA,CASSRILGTSGNPGETQYF,TGCGCCAGCAGCCGAATACTAGGGACTAGCGGAAACCCCGGAGAGACCCAGTACTTC
NA,TRBJ1-2,TRBV9,NA,CASSPYKDSYYGYTF,TGTGCCAGCAGCCCTTATAAGGACAGCTACTATGGCTACACCTTC
NA,TRBJ1-2,TRBV2,NA,CASIPPGAYGYTF,TGTGCCAGCATTCCCCCAGGGGCCTATGGCTACACCTTC
NA,TRBJ1-1,TRBV19,NA,CASSPYPDRGNTEAFF,TGTGCCAGTAGTCCATACCCGGACAGAGGAAACACTGAAGCTTTCTTT
NA,TRBJ2-3,TRBV7-8,once,CASSLGVADTQYF,TGTGCCAGCAGCTTAGGGGTGGCAGATACGCAGTATTTT
TRBD2,TRBJ2-5,TRBV10-1,NA,CASSESTGGQETQYF,TGCGCCAGCAGTGAGTCTACGGGGGGCCAAGAGACCCAGTACTTC
NA,TRBJ1-6,TRBV5-1,NA,CASSQGTGLQSLHF,TGCGCCAGCAGCCAAGGGACGGGCCTTCAATCCCTCCACTTT
NA,TRBJ1-1,TRBV27,NA,CASSLGSGGTEAFF,TGTGCCAGCAGTTTGGGATCCGGGGGCACTGAAGCTTTCTTT